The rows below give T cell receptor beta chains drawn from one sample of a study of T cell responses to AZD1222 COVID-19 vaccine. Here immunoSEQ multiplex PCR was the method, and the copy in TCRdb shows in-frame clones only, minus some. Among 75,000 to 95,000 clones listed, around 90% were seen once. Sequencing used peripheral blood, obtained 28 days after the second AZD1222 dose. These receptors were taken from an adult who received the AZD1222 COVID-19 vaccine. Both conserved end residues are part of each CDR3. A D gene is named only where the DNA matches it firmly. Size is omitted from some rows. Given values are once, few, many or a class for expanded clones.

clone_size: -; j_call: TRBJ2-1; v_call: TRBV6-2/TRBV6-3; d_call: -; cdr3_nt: TGTGCCAGCAGTTTGTTAACCGGGACGGCCGTCTCCTACAATGAGCAGTTCTTC; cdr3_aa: CASSLLTGTAVSYNEQFF
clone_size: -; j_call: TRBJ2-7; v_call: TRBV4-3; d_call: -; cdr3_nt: TGCGCCAGCAGCCAAGAGTGGAGGCGGGCAGGCTACTCCTACGAGCAGTACTTC; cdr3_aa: CASSQEWRRAGYSYEQYF
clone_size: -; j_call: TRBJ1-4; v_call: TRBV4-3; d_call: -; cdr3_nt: TGCGCCAGCAGCCAAGATCAAAGGGAAAAACTGTTTTTT; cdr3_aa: CASSQDQREKLFF
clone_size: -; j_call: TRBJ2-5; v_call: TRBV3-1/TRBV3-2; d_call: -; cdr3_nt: TGTGCCAGCAGCCAAGATGCAGCCGCGGGTCAAGAGACCCAGTACTTC; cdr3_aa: CASSQDAAAGQETQYF
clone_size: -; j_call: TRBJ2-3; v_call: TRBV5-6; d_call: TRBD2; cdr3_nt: TGTGCCAGCAGCTTGGCACTAGCGGGCACAGATACGCAGTATTTT; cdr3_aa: CASSLALAGTDTQYF
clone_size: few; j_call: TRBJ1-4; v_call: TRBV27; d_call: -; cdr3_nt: TGTGCCAGCAGTTTCCTTCAGGGTCTCGAGGAAAAACTGTTTTTT; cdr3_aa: CASSFLQGLEEKLFF
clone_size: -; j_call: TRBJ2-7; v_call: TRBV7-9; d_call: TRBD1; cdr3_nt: TGTGCCAGCAGCTTAGTGGGACAGGGGATCGTGGACATTATTAACGAGCAGTACTTC; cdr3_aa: CASSLVGQGIVDIINEQYF
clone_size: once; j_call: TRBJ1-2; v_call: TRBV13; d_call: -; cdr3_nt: TGTGCCAGCAGTTTTTACAGGGCGTTATGGGGAAACTATGGCTACACCTTC; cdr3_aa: CASSFYRALWGNYGYTF
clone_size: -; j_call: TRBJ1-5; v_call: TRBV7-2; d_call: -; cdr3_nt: TGTGCCAGCAGCTTAGAGACGCCGGCTAGCAATCAGCCCCAGCATTTT; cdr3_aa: CASSLETPASNQPQHF
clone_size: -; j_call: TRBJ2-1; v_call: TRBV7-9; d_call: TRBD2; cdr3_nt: TGTGCCAGCAGCTCGCCGACTAGCGGGGGGGCGTTCTACAATGAGCAGTTCTTC; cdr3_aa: CASSSPTSGGAFYNEQFF
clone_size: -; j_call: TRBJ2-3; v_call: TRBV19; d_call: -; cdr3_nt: TGTGCCAGTAGTATAAGTTTAGGGTTTTCGGATACGCAGTATTTT; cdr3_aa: CASSISLGFSDTQYF
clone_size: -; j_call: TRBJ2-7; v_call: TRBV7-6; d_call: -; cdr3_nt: TGTGCCAGCAGCCCACATCTCCGGGACGGCGAGCAGTACTTC; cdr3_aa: CASSPHLRDGEQYF
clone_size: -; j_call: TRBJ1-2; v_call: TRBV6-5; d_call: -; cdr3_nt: TGTGCCAGCAGCCCACTTCAGGGATGGGGCTACACCTTC; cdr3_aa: CASSPLQGWGYTF
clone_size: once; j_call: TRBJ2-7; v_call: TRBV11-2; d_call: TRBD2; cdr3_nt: TGTGCCAGCGGGGGACTAGCGGGGGCAAGGGCTTCCTACGAGCAGTACTTC; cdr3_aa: CASGGLAGARASYEQYF
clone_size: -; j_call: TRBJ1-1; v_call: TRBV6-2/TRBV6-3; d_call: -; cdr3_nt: TGTGCCAGCAGCCGGCCTAACAGAGGGGCCACTGAAGCTTTCTTT; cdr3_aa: CASSRPNRGATEAFF
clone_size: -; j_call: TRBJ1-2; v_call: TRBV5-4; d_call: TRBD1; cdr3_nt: TGTGCCAGCAGCACCGGGACAGGGTACTATGGCTACACCTTC; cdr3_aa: CASSTGTGYYGYTF
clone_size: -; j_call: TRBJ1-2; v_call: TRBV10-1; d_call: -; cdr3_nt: TGCGCCAGCAATCTAGGAGGGACATCTACTCATGGCTACACCTTC; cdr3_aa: CASNLGGTSTHGYTF
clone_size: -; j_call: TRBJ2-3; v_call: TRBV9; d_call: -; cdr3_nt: TGTGCCAGCAGCGTAGATGGGGGGGCTAGCACAGATACGCAGTATTTT; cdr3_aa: CASSVDGGASTDTQYF
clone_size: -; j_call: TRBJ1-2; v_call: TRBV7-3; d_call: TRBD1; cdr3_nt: TGTGCCAGCAGCTTAGACAGGGACACAGGCTACACCTTC; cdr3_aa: CASSLDRDTGYTF
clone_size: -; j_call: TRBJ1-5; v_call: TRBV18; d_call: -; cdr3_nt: TGTGCCAGCTCACTTAACAGCCAAGTTGACAATCAGCCCCAGCATTTT; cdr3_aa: CASSLNSQVDNQPQHF
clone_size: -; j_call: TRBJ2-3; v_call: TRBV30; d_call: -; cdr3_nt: TGTGCCTGGAGTGGGGACAACACAGATACGCAGTATTTT; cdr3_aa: CAWSGDNTDTQYF
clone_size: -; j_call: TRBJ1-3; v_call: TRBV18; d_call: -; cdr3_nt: TGTGCCAGCTCACCAGGGACCACCTCTGGAAACACCATATATTTT; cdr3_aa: CASSPGTTSGNTIYF
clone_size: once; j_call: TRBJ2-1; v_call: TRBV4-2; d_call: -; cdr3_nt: TGTGCCAGCAGCCAAGGATTGGGCAATGAGCAGTTCTTC; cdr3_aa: CASSQGLGNEQFF
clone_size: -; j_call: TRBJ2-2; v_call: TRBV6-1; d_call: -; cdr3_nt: TGTGCCAGCAGTGTTGAGAATGTCCTAGAATTGGCCGGGGAGCTGTTTTTT; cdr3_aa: CASSVENVLELAGELFF
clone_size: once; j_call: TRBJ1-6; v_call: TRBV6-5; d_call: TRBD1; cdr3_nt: TGTGCCGACGGGACAGGGGGCAGGGATTCACCCCTCCACTTT; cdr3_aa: CADGTGGRDSPLHF
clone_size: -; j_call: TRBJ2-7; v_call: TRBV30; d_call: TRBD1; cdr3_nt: TGTGCCTGGAGTCATGGGACAGGGTCCTACGAGCAGTACTTC; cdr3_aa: CAWSHGTGSYEQYF
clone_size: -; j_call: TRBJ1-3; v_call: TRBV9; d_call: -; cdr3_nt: TGTGCCAGCAGCGGAGCGGGGGGGAGCTCTGGAAACACCATATATTTT; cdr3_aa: CASSGAGGSSGNTIYF
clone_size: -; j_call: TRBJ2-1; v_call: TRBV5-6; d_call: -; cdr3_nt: TGTGCCAGCAGCCCATCCGCCGGGTACAATGAGCAGTTCTTC; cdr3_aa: CASSPSAGYNEQFF
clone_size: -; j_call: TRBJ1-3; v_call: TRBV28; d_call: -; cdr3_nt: TGTGCCAGCAGTTTGCGGGCGACCTCTGGAAACACCATATATTTT; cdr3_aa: CASSLRATSGNTIYF
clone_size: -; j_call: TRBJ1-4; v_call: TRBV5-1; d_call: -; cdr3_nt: TGCGCCAGCAGCTTGGGAGGGGATGAAAAACTGTTTTTT; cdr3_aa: CASSLGGDEKLFF
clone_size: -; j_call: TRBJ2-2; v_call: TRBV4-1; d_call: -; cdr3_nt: TGCGCCAGCAGCCAAGATTACCAGGGGGAGCTGTTTTTT; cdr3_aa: CASSQDYQGELFF
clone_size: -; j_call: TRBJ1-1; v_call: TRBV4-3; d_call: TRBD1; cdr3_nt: TGCGCCAGCAGCCAAGATCTTGTCGTGGACAGGGCCGAGGTAGGCACTGAAGCTTTCTTT; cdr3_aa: CASSQDLVVDRAEVGTEAFF
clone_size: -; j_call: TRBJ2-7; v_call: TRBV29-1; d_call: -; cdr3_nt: TGCAGCGTTGAAGAGAAGGACGGGTTTCCCTACGAGCAGTACTTC; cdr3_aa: CSVEEKDGFPYEQYF
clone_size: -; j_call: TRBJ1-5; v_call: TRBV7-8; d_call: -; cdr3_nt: TGTGCCAGCAGCCTACACAACTTTGACAGTCCCGGCGAGCCCCAGCATTTT; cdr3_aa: CASSLHNFDSPGEPQHF
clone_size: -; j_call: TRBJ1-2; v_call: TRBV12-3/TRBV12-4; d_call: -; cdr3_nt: TGTGCCAGCAGTTTAGCGGTTGTTGAGGGCTACACCTTC; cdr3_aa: CASSLAVVEGYTF
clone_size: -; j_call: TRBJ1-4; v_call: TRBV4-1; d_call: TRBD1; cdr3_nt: TGCGCCAGCAGCCCGGGACAGAACCCAACTAATGAAAAACTGTTTTTT; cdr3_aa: CASSPGQNPTNEKLFF
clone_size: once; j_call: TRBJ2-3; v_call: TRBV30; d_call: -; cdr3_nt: TGTGCCTGGAGTGTAAAAGTCTCAGATACGCAGTATTTT; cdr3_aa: CAWSVKVSDTQYF
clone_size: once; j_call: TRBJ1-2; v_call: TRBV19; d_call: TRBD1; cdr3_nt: TGTGCCAGTAGTATCCGGGGACAGGGTGCCTATGGCTACACCTTC; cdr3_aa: CASSIRGQGAYGYTF
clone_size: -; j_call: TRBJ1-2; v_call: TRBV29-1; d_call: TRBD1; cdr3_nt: TGCAGCGTATGGACAGGGCAATTAGGAGGCTACACCTTC; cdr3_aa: CSVWTGQLGGYTF
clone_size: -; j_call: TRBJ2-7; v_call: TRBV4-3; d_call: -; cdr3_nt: TGCGCCAGCAGCCAATATCATCGGACGGACTACGAGCAGTACTTC; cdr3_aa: CASSQYHRTDYEQYF
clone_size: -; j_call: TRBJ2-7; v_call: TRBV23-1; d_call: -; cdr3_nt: TGCGCCAGCAGGGACAGCCACTCCTACGAGCAGTACTTC; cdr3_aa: CASRDSHSYEQYF
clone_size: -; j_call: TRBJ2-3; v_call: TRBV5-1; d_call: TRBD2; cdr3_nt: TGCGCCAGCAGCGGACTAGCACCGGGCACAGATACGCAGTATTTT; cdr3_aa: CASSGLAPGTDTQYF
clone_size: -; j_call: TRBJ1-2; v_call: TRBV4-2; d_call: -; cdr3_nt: TGTGCCAGCAGCCCTACCACGGTCCACCCGTCTAACTATGGCTACACCTTC; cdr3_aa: CASSPTTVHPSNYGYTF
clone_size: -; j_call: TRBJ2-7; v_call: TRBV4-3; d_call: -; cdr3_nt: TGCGCCAGCAGCCAAGATCGTATAGGGCACGAGCAGTACTTC; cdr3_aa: CASSQDRIGHEQYF
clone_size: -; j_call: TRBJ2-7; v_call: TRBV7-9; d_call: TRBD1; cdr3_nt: TGTGCCAGCAGCTTGGGGACAGGGGGCAACGAGCAGTACTTC; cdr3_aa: CASSLGTGGNEQYF
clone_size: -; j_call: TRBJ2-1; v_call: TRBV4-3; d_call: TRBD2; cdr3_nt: TGCGCCAGCAGCCACTACCGGGGGGTTGACAATGAGCAGTTCTTC; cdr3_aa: CASSHYRGVDNEQFF
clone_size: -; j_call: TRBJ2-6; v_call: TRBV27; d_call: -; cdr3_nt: TGTGCCAGCAGTTTTTCCCCGACAAACGTCCTGACTTTC; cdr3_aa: CASSFSPTNVLTF